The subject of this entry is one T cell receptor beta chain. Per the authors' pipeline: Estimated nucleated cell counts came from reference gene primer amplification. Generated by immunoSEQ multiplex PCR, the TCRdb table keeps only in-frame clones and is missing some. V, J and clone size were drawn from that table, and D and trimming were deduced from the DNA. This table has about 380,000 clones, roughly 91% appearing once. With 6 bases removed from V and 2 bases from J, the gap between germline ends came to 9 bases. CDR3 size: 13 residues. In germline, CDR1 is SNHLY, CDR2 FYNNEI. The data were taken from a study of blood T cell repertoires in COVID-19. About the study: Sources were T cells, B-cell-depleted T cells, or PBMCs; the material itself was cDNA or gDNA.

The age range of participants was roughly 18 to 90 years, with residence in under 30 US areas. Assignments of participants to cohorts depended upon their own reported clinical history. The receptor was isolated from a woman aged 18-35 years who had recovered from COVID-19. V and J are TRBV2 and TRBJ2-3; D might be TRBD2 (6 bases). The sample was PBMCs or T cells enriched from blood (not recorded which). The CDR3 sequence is CASRPGATDTQYF. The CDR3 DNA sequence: TGTGCCAGCAGACCGGGAGCCACAGATACGCAGTATTTT.